These 28 T cell receptor beta chains were all obtained from the same sample, sequenced in a study of cytomegalovirus exposure and HLA in healthy donors. Both 60 Vbeta primers and 13 Jbeta primers went into the PCR. The repertoire was sequenced with immunoSEQ multiplex PCR; TCRdb's copy has only in-frame clones and lacks some. The table shows approximately 86,000 clones, with approximately 80% occurring only once. The sequenced material came from PBMCs. These receptors originate from a man in his forties in good health and CMV-seronegative.

This clone has more than one count but fewer than ten. The chain combines TRBV6-4 with TRBJ2-3; 13 bases agree with TRBD2. Germline assignment: CDR1 MRHNA and CDR2 SNTAGT. This CDR3 region has 15 residues. V gave up 5 bases and J gave up 6 bases; unmatched junction bases: 5. CDR3 nucleotides: TGTGCCAGCAGTACTAGCGGGGGGGCCGGGGATACGCAGTATTTT. Translation gives CASSTSGGAGDTQYF.

V and J are TRBV28 and TRBJ2-7; 7 nucleotides align to TRBD2. Germline V gene lookup returns CDR1 MDHEN and CDR2 SYDVKM. The V gene end was trimmed by 3 bases and the J gene end by 5 bases; junction bases not matched to a gene: 4. The CDR3 has 13 residues. The CDR3 DNA reads TGTGCCAGCAGTTTGGGAGGGGCTAACGAGCAGTACTTC. This gives the protein CASSLGGANEQYF. Full variable domain (remainder filled in from reference TRBV28 and TRBJ2-7): DVKVTQSSRYLVKRTGEKVFLECVQDMDHENMFWYRQDPGLGLRLIYFSYDVKMKEKGDIPEGYSVSREKKERFSLILESASTNQTSMYLCASSLGGANEQYFGPGTRLTVT.

The chain joins TRBV9 to TRBJ2-7, with a weak D call TRBD2 (7 bases). The germline gives CDR1 SGDLS, CDR2 YYNGEE. The CDR3 is 16 amino acids. V was pared by 1 base and J by 6 bases, with 20 bases between. The CDR3 region is CASSVKGGVRMGEQYF. In nucleotides, the CDR3 is TGTGCCAGCAGCGTAAAGGGGGGGGTGCGGATGGGCGAGCAGTACTTC.

A word on this clone: One end of the junction is discordant with germline, which a read error may explain. V gene TRBV7-9 combines with J gene TRBJ1-1; D gene uncertain. Germline CDR1 SEHNR, CDR2 FQNEAQ (reference sequence). The CDR3 is made up of 14 amino acids. The CDR3 nucleotides read TGTTCCAGCAGCTTAGCTGCGGAGAACACTGAAGCTTTCTTT. Protein sequence: CSSSLAAENTEAFF.

This clone turned up a few times. An end of the junction differs from the germline gene, which may be a read error. The J gene is TRBJ2-5, the V gene TRBV29-1, with D unclear. This CDR3 is built from 12 residues. CDR1 is SQVTM and CDR2 is ANQGSEA in the germline V gene. The CDR3 is CSAEGNQETQYF. DNA for the CDR3: TGCAGCGCTGAAGGTAATCAAGAGACCCAGTACTTC. Drawing the rest from reference TRBV29-1 and TRBJ2-5, the complete variable domain is SAVISQKPSRDICQRGTSLTIQCQVDSQVTMMFWYRQQPGQSLTLIATANQGSEATYESGFVIDKFPISRPNLTFSTLTVSNMSPEDSSIYLCSAEGNQETQYFGPGTRLLVL.

This clone has a handful of counts. The J gene is TRBJ2-2, the V gene TRBV28; 9 bases align to TRBD1. The ends lost 6 bases at V and 3 bases at J; junction bases unmatched: 8. Germline V gene data show CDR1 as MDHEN and CDR2 as SYDVKM. CDR3 length: 16 residues. The CDR3 is CASRRDRGSYTGELFF. DNA for the CDR3: TGTGCCAGCAGACGCGACAGGGGGTCGTACACCGGGGAGCTGTTTTTT.

The chain has TRBV29-1 and TRBJ1-4; 8 bases agree with TRBD1. The CDR3 is 13 residues long. The germline V gene has CDR1 SQVTM and CDR2 ANQGSEA. V dropped 6 bases and J dropped 7; count of bases not matched to a gene: 7. The CDR3 nucleotides are TGCAGCGTACGGACAGGGTCGGTTGAAAAACTGTTTTTT. It translates to CSVRTGSVEKLFF. Together with reference TRBV29-1 and TRBJ1-4, the CDR3 gives the full variable domain: SAVISQKPSRDICQRGTSLTIQCQVDSQVTMMFWYRQQPGQSLTLIATANQGSEATYESGFVIDKFPISRPNLTFSTLTVSNMSPEDSSIYLCSVRTGSVEKLFFGSGTQLSVL.

In regard to this clone: Germline is not matched at one junction end, which may reflect a read error. V gene TRBV7-9 combines with J gene TRBJ2-1, with a possible D match to TRBD2 (6 bases). The CDR3 has 14 residues. Germline CDR1 and CDR2: SEHNR and FQNEAQ (reference sequence). As DNA, the CDR3 is TGTTCCAGCAGGTGGACTACGGGTAACAATGAGCAGTTCTTC. Amino acids: CSSRWTTGNNEQFF.

The chain has TRBV18 and TRBJ2-1; D is possibly TRBD2 (6 bases). Germline assignment: CDR1 KGHSH and CDR2 LQKENI. CDR3 size: 15 residues. V lost 7 bases and J lost 0, with 13 bases in between. The CDR3 nucleotides read TGTGCCAGCTTCACGGGACTTAACTCCTACAATGAGCAGTTCTTC. It yields the protein CASFTGLNSYNEQFF.

This clone was observed a handful of times. The chain joins TRBV18 to TRBJ2-7, with TRBD1 matching over 8 bases. Trimming at V came to 2 bases and at J to 5 bases, leaving 5 bases not matched to a gene. The germline CDR1 and CDR2 sequences are KGHSH and LQKENI. This CDR3 spans 14 amino acids. CDR3 loop: CASSPRTGRNEQYF. The CDR3 DNA reads TGTGCCAGCTCACCAAGGACAGGGCGCAACGAGCAGTACTTC.

The sample holds a few counts of this clone. The chain combines TRBV5-1 with TRBJ2-7, with D perhaps matching TRBD2 (5 bases). The ends were cut back, 0 bases at V and 4 bases at J, with 14 bases in the middle. Germline CDR1 and CDR2: SGHRS and YFSETQ. There are 15 residues in the CDR3. The CDR3 is CASSLDGVKRYEQYF. CDR3 nucleotide sequence: TGCGCCAGCAGCTTGGACGGGGTAAAAAGGTACGAGCAGTACTTC.

The chain recombines TRBV4-1 with TRBJ2-5; TRBD2 matches 7 bases. With 4 bases clipped from V and 7 bases from J, the junction kept 15 bases outside the gene matches. Germline V gene sequence: CDR1 MGHRA, CDR2 YSYEKL. This CDR3 contains 16 residues. The CDR3 bases are TGCGCCAGCAGCCGGACTAGGGGACCCCAGAGCGGGACCCAGTACTTC. Translating it yields CASSRTRGPQSGTQYF.

With respect to this clone: Compared with germline, one end of the junction differs, possibly owing to a read error. Other DNA sequences in this specimen translate into the identical CDR3. CDR3 in amino acids: CASPSDSQFGGYTF. The CDR3 DNA reads TGCGCCAGCCCCAGCGACAGTCAGTTTGGGGGCTACACCTTC. The chain links TRBV18 to TRBJ1-2; D is possibly TRBD1 (5 bases). Germline V CDR1 and CDR2: KGHSH, LQKENI. The CDR3 consists of 14 residues.

The chain links TRBV6-4 to TRBJ1-1, with 7 bases fitting TRBD1. Germline-derived CDR1 and CDR2 are MRHNA and SNTAGT. Germline trimming cut 6 bases from V and 0 bases from J; bases unmatched to any gene: 13. This CDR3 spans 17 amino acids. The CDR3 bases are TGTGCCAGCAGAAATCCCCCGGCAGGGGGTATGAACACTGAAGCTTTCTTT. Protein sequence: CASRNPPAGGMNTEAFF.

This clone has just one count. The chain combines TRBV6-5 with TRBJ2-4, with 8 nucleotides matching TRBD1. The CDR3 runs 14 residues. Germline CDR1 is MNHEY and CDR2 is SVGAGI. V was pared by 7 bases and J by 8 bases, with 10 bases of the junction left unmatched. CDR3 coding DNA: TGTGCCAGCACCCTAGGACAGGGTAGCGACATTCAGTACTTC. This translates into CASTLGQGSDIQYF.

The sample holds one count of this clone. The chain couples TRBV6-6 to TRBJ1-1; D ambiguous. Germline loops: CDR1 MNHNY, CDR2 SVGAGI (reference sequence). V was trimmed by 6 bases and J by 7 bases, leaving 12 bases between them. The CDR3 is 12 amino acids. DNA for the CDR3: TGTGCCAGCAGCCCTCCGAGTTTTGAAGCTTTCTTT. Amino acid sequence: CASSPPSFEAFF.

A few counts support this clone. The rearrangement uses TRBV28 and TRBJ1-5; D is perhaps TRBD1 (5 bases). Germline V CDR1 and CDR2: MDHEN, SYDVKM. Trimming removed 6 bases at V and 1 base at J, with 16 bases between. The CDR3 totals 16 residues. CDR3 protein: CASSDSGGWSNQPQHF. As DNA, the CDR3 is TGTGCCAGCAGCGACTCGGGGGGTTGGAGCAATCAGCCCCAGCATTTT. The variable domain in full, completed from reference TRBV28 and TRBJ1-5, reads DVKVTQSSRYLVKRTGEKVFLECVQDMDHENMFWYRQDPGLGLRLIYFSYDVKMKEKGDIPEGYSVSREKKERFSLILESASTNQTSMYLCASSDSGGWSNQPQHFGDGTRLSIL.

This clone was counted ten times or more. The V gene is TRBV13, the J gene TRBJ1-4; D not certain. The CDR3 length is 12 residues. V was trimmed by 5 bases and J by 7 bases, leaving 8 bases between them. Germline CDR1 PRHDT, CDR2 FYEKMQ (reference sequence). CDR3 loop: CASSRGFEKLFF. CDR3 sequence (DNA): TGTGCCAGCAGCCGGGGTTTTGAAAAACTGTTTTTT.

The chain has TRBV5-6 and TRBJ2-3; maybe TRBD2 (6 bases). V dropped 0 bases and J dropped 10 bases, with 9 bases sitting between them. The CDR3 contains 12 residues. Germline V gives CDR1 SGHDT, CDR2 YYEEEE. The CDR3 coding sequence is TGTGCCAGCAGCTTGGCCGGGGGTGCGCAGTATTTT. Translating it yields CASSLAGGAQYF.

This chain connects TRBV5-4 to TRBJ1-4; 8 positions match TRBD1. Germline trimming cut 5 bases from V and 8 bases from J; bases unmatched to any gene: 8. Germline-derived CDR1 and CDR2 are SGHNT and YYREEE (reference sequence). The CDR3 is 14 residues long. CDR3 loop: CASRRTGYEEKLFF. The CDR3 nucleotides are TGTGCCAGCAGACGGACAGGGTATGAAGAAAAACTGTTTTTT.

The rearrangement links TRBV7-2 to TRBJ2-7; 7 bases are a match to TRBD1. CDR1 SGHTA and CDR2 FQGNSA come from the germline V gene. V was clipped by 2 bases and J by 0 bases; unmatched bases: 16. This CDR3 is built from 19 residues. The CDR3 nucleotides are TGTGCCAGCAGCTTATATTTACCCGGCCGGACAGGTTTCTCCTACGAGCAGTACTTC. It yields the protein CASSLYLPGRTGFSYEQYF.

The J gene is TRBJ1-1, the V gene TRBV4-3; the D gene is possibly TRBD1 (6 bases). The CDR3 runs to 14 residues. Trimming took 1 base from V and 1 from J, leaving 7 bases between them. In germline, CDR1 is LGHNA, CDR2 YSLEER. The CDR3 nucleotides are TGCGCCAGCAGCCAAGGGGGGCGGAACACTGAAGCTTTCTTT. It codes for CASSQGGRNTEAFF.

In this sample, this clone turned up a few times. CDR3 region: CASSVEFRQGARGEQFF. The CDR3, as DNA: TGTGCCAGCAGCGTAGAGTTCCGGCAGGGGGCGAGAGGTGAGCAGTTCTTC. The chain is built from TRBV9 and TRBJ2-1; 8 bases are shared with TRBD1. Germline values: CDR1 SGDLS, CDR2 YYNGEE. This CDR3 spans 17 amino acids. V trimming: 0 bases; J trimming: 9 bases; junction bases outside the gene matches: 14.

The V and J genes are TRBV7-8 and TRBJ1-1; 8 bases are a match to TRBD1. After removal of 3 bases from V and 4 bases from J, the junction contained 4 bases not matched to a gene. CDR3 length: 14 residues. The germline gives CDR1 SGHVS, CDR2 FQNEAQ. In DNA, the CDR3 is TGTGCCAGCAGCTTCAGGGGGCTAAGCACTGAAGCTTTCTTT. Translation gives CASSFRGLSTEAFF. Supplemented by reference TRBV7-8 and TRBJ1-1, the full variable domain reads GAGVSQSPRYKVAKRGQDVALRCDPISGHVSLFWYQQALGQGPEFLTYFQNEAQLDKSGLPSDRFFAERPEGSVSTLKIQRTQQEDSAVYLCASSFRGLSTEAFFGQGTRLTVV.

This chain links TRBV19 with TRBJ1-1; D possibly corresponds to TRBD1 (6 bases). Per germline, CDR1 LNHDA and CDR2 SQIVND (reference sequence). The CDR3 extends over 13 amino acids. V was trimmed by 4 bases and J by 5 bases, leaving 11 bases between them. The CDR3 loop is CASSTQGWTEAFF. The CDR3 bases are TGTGCCAGTAGTACACAGGGATGGACTGAAGCTTTCTTT.

The chain has TRBV18 and TRBJ2-7; the D gene is possibly TRBD1 (6 bases). The V gene lost 3 bases and the J gene lost 2 bases, with 14 bases spanning the gap. The CDR3 length is 15 residues. Germline V lookup: CDR1 KGHSH, CDR2 LQKENI. CDR3 coding DNA: TGTGCCAGCTCACCTGAGGACAGATTCACCTACGAGCAGTACTTC. Translated: CASSPEDRFTYEQYF.

The chain links TRBV6-6 to TRBJ2-3, with no clear D. Trimming cost V 4 bases and J 2 bases, with 16 bases left between them. Germline-derived CDR1 and CDR2 are MNHNY and SVGAGI (reference sequence). This CDR3 region has 16 residues. CDR3 nucleotides: TGTGCCAGCAGTTCGTTTGCTCAGTTATCCACAGATACGCAGTATTTT. Its protein product is CASSSFAQLSTDTQYF.

The J gene is TRBJ2-5, the V gene TRBV13; D perhaps matches TRBD1 (6 bases). The CDR3 contains 14 residues. V dropped 5 bases and J dropped 8 bases, with 18 bases sitting between them. The germline V gene has CDR1 PRHDT and CDR2 FYEKMQ (reference sequence). CDR3: CASSQGPGDGTQYF. For the CDR3, the DNA is TGTGCCAGCAGCCAGGGCCCAGGGGACGGAACCCAGTACTTC. The full variable domain, completed using reference TRBV13 and TRBJ2-5, is AAGVIQSPRHLIKEKRETATLKCYPIPRHDTVYWYQQGPGQDPQFLISFYEKMQSDKGSIPDRFSAQQFSDYHSELNMSSLELGDSALYFCASSQGPGDGTQYFGPGTRLLVL.